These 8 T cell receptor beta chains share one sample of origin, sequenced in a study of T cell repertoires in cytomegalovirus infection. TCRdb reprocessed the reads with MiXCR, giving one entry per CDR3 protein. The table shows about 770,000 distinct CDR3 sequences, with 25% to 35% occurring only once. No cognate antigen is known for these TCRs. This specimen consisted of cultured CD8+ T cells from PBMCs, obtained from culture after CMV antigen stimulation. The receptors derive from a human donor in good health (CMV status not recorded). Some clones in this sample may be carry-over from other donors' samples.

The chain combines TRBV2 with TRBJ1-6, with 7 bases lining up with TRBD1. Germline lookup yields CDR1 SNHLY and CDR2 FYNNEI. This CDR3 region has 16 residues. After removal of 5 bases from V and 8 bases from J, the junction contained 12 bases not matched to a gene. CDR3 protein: CASSSPPGTEYSPLHF. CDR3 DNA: TGTGCCAGCAGTTCACCGCCCGGGACAGAATATTCACCCCTCCACTTT.

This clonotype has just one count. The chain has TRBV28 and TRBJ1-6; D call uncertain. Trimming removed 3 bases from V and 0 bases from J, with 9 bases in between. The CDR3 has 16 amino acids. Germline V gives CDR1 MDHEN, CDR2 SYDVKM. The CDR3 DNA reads TGTGCCAGCAGTTTTCCGGAAAGCTCCTATAATTCACCCCTCCACTTT. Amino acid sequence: CASSFPESSYNSPLHF.

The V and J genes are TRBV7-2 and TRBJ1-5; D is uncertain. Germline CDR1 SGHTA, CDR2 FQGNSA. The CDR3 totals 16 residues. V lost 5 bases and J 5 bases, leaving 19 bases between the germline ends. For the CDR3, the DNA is TGTGCCAGCAGCCCCCGGATAGGGATCAGGCATCAGCCCCAGCATTTT. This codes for CASSPRIGIRHQPQHF.

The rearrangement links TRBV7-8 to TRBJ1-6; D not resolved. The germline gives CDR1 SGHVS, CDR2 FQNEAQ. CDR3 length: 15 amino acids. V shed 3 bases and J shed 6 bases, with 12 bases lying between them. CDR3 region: CASSLEKRANSPLHF. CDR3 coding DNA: TGTGCCAGCAGCTTGGAAAAGAGGGCTAATTCACCCCTCCACTTT.

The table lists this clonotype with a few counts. CDR3 nucleotides: TGTGCCAGCAGTTACTACCCCCATGACAGGGGGCTGGATACGCAGTATTTT. This translates into CASSYYPHDRGLDTQYF. This chain uses TRBV6-2 or TRBV6-3 with TRBJ2-3; 10 nucleotides agree with TRBD1. The CDR3 sequence is 17 residues long. Germline V lookup: CDR1 MNHEY, CDR2 SVGEGT. Trimming removed 1 base from V and 6 bases from J; junction bases left unmatched: 10.

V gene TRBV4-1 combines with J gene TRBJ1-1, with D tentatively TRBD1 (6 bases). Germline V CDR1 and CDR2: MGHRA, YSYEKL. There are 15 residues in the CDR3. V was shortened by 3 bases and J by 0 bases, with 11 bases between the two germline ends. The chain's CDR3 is CASSHGAGVNTEAFF. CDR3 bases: TGCGCCAGCAGCCATGGGGCAGGGGTGAACACTGAAGCTTTCTTT.

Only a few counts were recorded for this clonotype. The CDR3 region is CASSHLWGSYNEQFF. DNA for the CDR3: TGCGCCAGCAGCCATTTGTGGGGCTCCTACAATGAGCAGTTCTTC. The genes are TRBV4-3 and TRBJ2-1; D is ambiguous. This CDR3 is built from 15 residues. Trimming shortened V by 3 bases and J by 0 bases, and 9 bases separated the two germline ends. Germline V gives CDR1 LGHNA, CDR2 YSLEER.

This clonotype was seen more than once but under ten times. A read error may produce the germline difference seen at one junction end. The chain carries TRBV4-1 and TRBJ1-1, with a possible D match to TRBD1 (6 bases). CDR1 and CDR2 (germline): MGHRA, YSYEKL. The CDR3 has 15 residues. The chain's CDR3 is CASSPPQGAATEAFF. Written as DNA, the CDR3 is TGTGCCAGCAGCCCTCCACAGGGAGCGGCCACTGAAGCTTTCTTT.